One sample yielded the 8 T cell receptor beta chains listed below, sequenced in a study of shared clonotypes between healthy human individuals. Clones were sequenced by immunoSEQ multiplex PCR, and TCRdb holds only the in-frame ones, with some missing. Among roughly 2.1 million clones listed, 85% to 95% were seen once. In the naive CD8 group, cells lacked CD45RO and were positively selected for CCR7, so terminally differentiated effector memory CD45RA+ cells were left out. The sequenced material came from naive CD8+ T cells from PBMCs. The origin of the receptors is a man younger than 35 in good health. Some clones in this sample may be carry-over from other donors' samples.

V and J are TRBV29-1 and TRBJ2-3; no definite D call. The germline gives CDR1 SQVTM, CDR2 ANQGSEA. V dropped 0 bases and J dropped 2 bases, with 12 bases sitting between them. CDR3 length equals 15 residues. The CDR3 nucleotides read TGCAGCGTTGAAGATCCGGGCAGAGCCACAGATACGCAGTATTTT. It encodes CSVEDPGRATDTQYF.

The gene calls are TRBV27 and TRBJ1-1; D unresolved. The CDR3 sequence is 14 residues long. The V gene lost 1 base and the J gene lost 1 base, with 7 bases spanning the gap. In germline, CDR1 is MNHEY, CDR2 SMNVEV (reference sequence). In DNA form, the CDR3 reads TGTGCCAGCAGTTTATGGGGAGAGAACACTGAAGCTTTCTTT. Its protein product is CASSLWGENTEAFF.

This rearrangement joins TRBV7-3 to TRBJ2-5, with TRBD1 matching 11 bases. Germline CDR1 is SGHTA and CDR2 is FQGTGA. This CDR3 has 16 residues. With V trimmed by 4 bases and J by 5 bases, 9 bases remained unmatched. The CDR3 protein is CASSSSVDRGRETQYF. The DNA of the CDR3 is TGTGCCAGCAGCTCGTCCGTGGACAGGGGGCGGGAGACCCAGTACTTC.

The V call is TRBV6-4, the J call TRBJ1-2; no reliable D call. The CDR3 covers 13 residues. Germline CDR1 MRHNA, CDR2 SNTAGT. Trimming left V 3 bases short and J 4 bases short, with 9 bases between. The CDR3 reads CASSEAKPYGYTF. The CDR3 region has the DNA TGTGCCAGCAGTGAGGCCAAGCCCTATGGCTACACCTTC.

The CDR3 sequence: CASSTRTGRYEQYF. In DNA, the CDR3 is TGTGCCAGCAGCACCAGGACAGGGCGGTACGAGCAGTACTTC. The chain has TRBV7-6 and TRBJ2-7; 8 bases are a match to TRBD1. The junction had 7 bases not matched to a gene; V was cut back by 5 bases and J by 4 bases. Germline CDR1 and CDR2: SGHVS and FNYEAQ. CDR3 length equals 14 residues.

This sequence joins TRBV29-1 and TRBJ1-1; no clear D. V was pared by 0 bases and J by 7 bases, with 9 bases between. Germline V gene lookup returns CDR1 SQVTM and CDR2 ANQGSEA. The CDR3 loop spans 12 amino acids. CDR3 DNA sequence: TGCAGCGTTGAAGATCTTCAGATTGAAGCTTTCTTT. Translating it yields CSVEDLQIEAFF.

The chain joins TRBV2 to TRBJ2-7, with 8 bases fitting TRBD2. V gave up 4 bases and J gave up 1 base; unmatched junction bases: 9. CDR1 SNHLY and CDR2 FYNNEI come from the germline V gene. The CDR3 runs 16 residues. The CDR3 loop reads CASSVNRERESYEQYF. The CDR3 DNA sequence: TGTGCCAGCAGTGTCAATCGGGAGCGGGAGTCCTACGAGCAGTACTTC.

This chain links TRBV5-1 with TRBJ2-1; TRBD2 matches 10 bases. The CDR3 covers 14 residues. Germline lookup yields CDR1 SGHRS and CDR2 YFSETQ. V lost 7 bases to trimming and J lost 5 bases; unmatched junction nucleotides: 6. DNA for the CDR3: TGCGCCAGCTCTAGCGGGAGTTTTAACAATGAGCAGTTCTTC. Its protein product is CASSSGSFNNEQFF.